The 12 T cell receptor beta chains in this list originate from one sample, sequenced in a study of blood T cell repertoires in COVID-19. Sequencing used immunoSEQ multiplex PCR; TCRdb keeps in-frame clones, though not all of them. The sample holds under 550,000 clones, 70% to 90% seen once. Material: peripheral blood. These receptors came from a man younger than 35 with COVID-19, enrolled during active disease.

This clone was counted a single time. V usage is TRBV14 and J usage is TRBJ1-3; TRBD1 is a possible D gene (5 bases). The CDR3 extends over 13 amino acids. Trimming removed 1 base from V and 9 bases from J, with 10 bases in between. Germline V lookup: CDR1 SGHDN, CDR2 FVKESK. The CDR3 here is CASSQVMGGTIYF. DNA of the CDR3: TGTGCCAGCAGCCAAGTAATGGGGGGCACCATATATTTT.

The count of this clone is one. V usage is TRBV11-2 and J usage is TRBJ2-5; no clear D gene. With 6 bases removed from V and 4 bases from J, the gap between germline ends came to 15 bases. CDR3 length: 14 residues. CDR1 and CDR2 (germline): SGHAT, FQNNGV. CDR3 coding DNA: TGTGCCAGCAGTCCCGAGCGCACTCGAGAGACCCAGTACTTC. As protein: CASSPERTRETQYF. Combining the CDR3 with reference TRBV11-2 and TRBJ2-5 gives the whole variable domain EAGVAQSPRYKIIEKRQSVAFWCNPISGHATLYWYQQILGQGPKLLIQFQNNGVVDDSQLPKDRFSAERLKGVDSTLKIQPAKLEDSAVYLCASSPERTRETQYFGPGTRLLVL.

V usage is TRBV2 and J usage is TRBJ2-7; D unclear. The CDR3 runs 15 residues. In germline, CDR1 is SNHLY, CDR2 FYNNEI. The V end lost 3 bases, the J end lost 2 bases, and 14 bases lay between the germline ends. The CDR3 is CASSEVPGRAYEQYF. In DNA form, the CDR3 reads TGTGCCAGCAGTGAGGTCCCCGGTCGGGCCTACGAGCAGTACTTC. Together with reference TRBV2 and TRBJ2-7, the CDR3 gives the full variable domain: EPEVTQTPSHQVTQMGQEVILRCVPISNHLYFYWYRQILGQKVEFLVSFYNNEISEKSEIFDDQFSVERPDGSNFTLKIRSTKLEDSAMYFCASSEVPGRAYEQYFGPGTRLTVT.

The rearrangement uses TRBV18 and TRBJ2-7; TRBD2 might be the D (5 bases). Germline V gene data show CDR1 as KGHSH and CDR2 as LQKENI. CDR3 length equals 16 residues. V was cut by 6 bases and J by 3 bases, with 21 bases left in between. The CDR3 coding sequence is TGTGCCAGCTCCCCCCTTAGAGCGGCTCCGGACTACGAGCAGTACTTC. Protein product: CASSPLRAAPDYEQYF.

The chain joins TRBV2 to TRBJ2-1; the D gene is possibly TRBD1 (5 bases). Germline V CDR1 and CDR2: SNHLY, FYNNEI. The germline V and J ends were trimmed by 5 bases and 15 bases, with 17 bases remaining between them. The CDR3 is made up of 12 amino acids. CDR3 residues: CASSPMGLELFF. For the CDR3, the DNA is TGTGCCAGCAGTCCGATGGGGCTAGAGTTGTTCTTC. Full variable domain (outside the CDR3, taken from reference TRBV2 and TRBJ2-1): EPEVTQTPSHQVTQMGQEVILRCVPISNHLYFYWYRQILGQKVEFLVSFYNNEISEKSEIFDDQFSVERPDGSNFTLKIRSTKLEDSAMYFCASSPMGLELFFGPGTRLTVL.

V is TRBV15 and J is TRBJ2-7; D may be TRBD2 (5 bases). CDR3 length: 14 residues. V gave up 3 bases and J gave up 5 bases, with 14 bases separating them. The germline CDR1 and CDR2 sequences are LNHNV and YYDKDF (reference sequence). CDR3 sequence (DNA): TGTGCCACCAGCAGGGATCTAGCAACGGACGAGCAGTACTTC. It codes for CATSRDLATDEQYF.

The genes are TRBV4-1 and TRBJ2-7; possibly TRBD2 for D (6 bases). The CDR3 runs 16 residues. Germline CDR1 reads MGHRA; CDR2 reads YSYEKL. V was clipped by 4 bases and J by 0 bases, with 16 bases between them. In nucleotides, the CDR3 is TGCGCCAGCAGCCCCCTCAGGGTAGCGGACTCCTACGAGCAGTACTTC. This gives the protein CASSPLRVADSYEQYF.

The chain employs TRBV7-9 and TRBJ2-3; D remains ambiguous. Germline V lookup: CDR1 SEHNR, CDR2 FQNEAQ (reference sequence). There are 12 residues in the CDR3. Between the trimmed V and J ends, which lost 4 bases and 6 bases, there was a span of 8 bases. CDR3 loop: CASSSTSDTQYF. The CDR3 coding sequence is TGTGCCAGCAGCTCAACTTCTGATACGCAGTATTTT.

The V gene is TRBV2, the J gene TRBJ2-1; TRBD2 aligns across 15 bases. This CDR3 has 15 residues. Germline V gives CDR1 SNHLY, CDR2 FYNNEI. The V and J ends lost 6 bases and 8 bases, in that order; junction bases with no gene match: 5. This CDR3 reads CASRVGLAGGHEQFF. The DNA for the CDR3 is TGTGCCAGCAGGGTAGGACTAGCGGGAGGGCATGAGCAGTTCTTC. The full variable domain, its missing parts supplied by reference TRBV2 and TRBJ2-1, is EPEVTQTPSHQVTQMGQEVILRCVPISNHLYFYWYRQILGQKVEFLVSFYNNEISEKSEIFDDQFSVERPDGSNFTLKIRSTKLEDSAMYFCASRVGLAGGHEQFFGPGTRLTVL.

There are a few counts of this clone. This rearrangement joins TRBV3-1 (or the pseudogene TRBV3-2) to TRBJ2-3; D might be TRBD2 (5 bases). V lost 0 bases and J lost 6, with 10 bases in between. The length of the CDR3 is 14 residues. Germline V CDR1 and CDR2: LGHDT, YNNKEL (reference sequence). The CDR3 reads CASSQELARDTQYF. The CDR3 DNA is TGTGCCAGCAGCCAAGAGCTAGCCCGTGATACGCAGTATTTT.

The chain has TRBV6-1 and TRBJ2-3, with a tentative D call TRBD1 (5 bases). Germline V gene data show CDR1 as MNHNS and CDR2 as SASEGT. Trimming removed 2 bases at V and 4 bases at J, with 16 bases between. The CDR3 loop spans 16 amino acids. Here the CDR3 reads CASSEIGRAGADTQYF. CDR3 nucleotides: TGTGCCAGCAGTGAAATAGGCAGGGCAGGAGCAGATACGCAGTATTTT.

This clone is a singleton in its sample. The chain carries TRBV2 and TRBJ1-6; perhaps TRBD1 as D (5 bases). The CDR3 runs 15 residues. V was clipped by 7 bases and J by 5 bases, with 15 bases between them. The germline V gene encodes CDR1 SNHLY and CDR2 FYNNEI. The CDR3 reads CASTGAGRNNSPLHF. CDR3 nucleotide sequence: TGTGCCAGCACAGGAGCGGGACGAAATAATTCACCCCTCCACTTT.